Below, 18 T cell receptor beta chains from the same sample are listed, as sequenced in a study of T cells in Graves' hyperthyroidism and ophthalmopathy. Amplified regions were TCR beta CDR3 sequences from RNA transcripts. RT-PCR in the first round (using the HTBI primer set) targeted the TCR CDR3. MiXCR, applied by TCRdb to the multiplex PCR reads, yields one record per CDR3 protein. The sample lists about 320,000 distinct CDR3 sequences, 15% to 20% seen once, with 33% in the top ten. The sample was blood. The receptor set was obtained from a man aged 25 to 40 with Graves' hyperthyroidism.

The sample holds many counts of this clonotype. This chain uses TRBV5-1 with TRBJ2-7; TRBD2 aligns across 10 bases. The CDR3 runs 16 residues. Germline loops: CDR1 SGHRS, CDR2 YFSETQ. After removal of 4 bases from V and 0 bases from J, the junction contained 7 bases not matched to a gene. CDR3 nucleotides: TGCGCCAGCAGCCCCCGGACTAGCGGACCCTCCTACGAGCAGTACTTC. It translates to CASSPRTSGPSYEQYF.

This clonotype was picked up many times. CDR3 amino acids: CSASSGTSGRRTDTQYF. The CDR3, as DNA: TGCAGTGCTTCTAGTGGGACTAGCGGGAGAAGGACAGATACGCAGTATTTT. The V call is TRBV20-1, the J call TRBJ2-3, with 14 positions matching TRBD2. The CDR3 is 17 amino acids. V shed 5 bases, J shed 3 bases, and the junction held 10 bases outside the gene matches. Germline CDR1 reads DFQATT; CDR2 reads SNEGSKA (reference sequence).

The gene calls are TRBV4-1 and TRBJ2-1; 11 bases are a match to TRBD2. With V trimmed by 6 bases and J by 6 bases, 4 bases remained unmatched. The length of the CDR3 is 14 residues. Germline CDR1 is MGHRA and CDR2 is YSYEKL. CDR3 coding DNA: TGCGCCAGCAGGGGACTAGCGGTGGGCAATGAGCAGTTCTTC. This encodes CASRGLAVGNEQFF.

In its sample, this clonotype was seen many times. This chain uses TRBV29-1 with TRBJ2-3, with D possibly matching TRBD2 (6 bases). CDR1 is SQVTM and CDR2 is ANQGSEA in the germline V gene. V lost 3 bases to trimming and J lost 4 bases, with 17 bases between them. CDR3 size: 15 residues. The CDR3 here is CSVDSAGRRADTQYF. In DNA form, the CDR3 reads TGCAGCGTTGATTCGGCGGGTCGGAGGGCAGATACGCAGTATTTT.

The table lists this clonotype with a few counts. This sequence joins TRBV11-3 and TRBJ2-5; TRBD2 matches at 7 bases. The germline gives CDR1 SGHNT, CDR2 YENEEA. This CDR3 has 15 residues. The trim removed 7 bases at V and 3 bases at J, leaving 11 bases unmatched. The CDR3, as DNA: TGTGCCAGCACCACAGCGGGACCGAACGAAGAGACCCAGTACTTC. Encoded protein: CASTTAGPNEETQYF.

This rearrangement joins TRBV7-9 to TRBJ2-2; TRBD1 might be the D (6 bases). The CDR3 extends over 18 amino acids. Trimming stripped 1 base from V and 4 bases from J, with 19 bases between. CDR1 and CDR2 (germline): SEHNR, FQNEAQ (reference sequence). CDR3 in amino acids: CASSLGSRGHPSTGELFF. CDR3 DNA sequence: TGTGCCAGCAGCTTAGGATCCAGGGGACACCCAAGCACCGGGGAGCTGTTTTTT.

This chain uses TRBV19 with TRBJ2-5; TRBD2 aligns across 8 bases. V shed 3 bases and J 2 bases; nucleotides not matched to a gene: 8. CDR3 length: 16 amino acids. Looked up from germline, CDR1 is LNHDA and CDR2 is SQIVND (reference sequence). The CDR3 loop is CASSIGASGPQETQYF. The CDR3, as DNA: TGTGCCAGTAGTATCGGGGCTAGCGGGCCTCAAGAGACCCAGTACTTC.

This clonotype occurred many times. CDR3 sequence: CASSHTGTSGIYEQFF. The CDR3 DNA is TGTGCCAGCAGTCATACCGGGACTAGCGGGATATATGAGCAGTTCTTC. The chain recombines TRBV27 with TRBJ2-1; the match to TRBD2 covers 13 bases. Germline trimming cut 5 bases from V and 8 bases from J; bases unmatched to any gene: 9. Per the germline V gene, CDR1 is MNHEY and CDR2 is SMNVEV (reference sequence). The CDR3 totals 16 residues.

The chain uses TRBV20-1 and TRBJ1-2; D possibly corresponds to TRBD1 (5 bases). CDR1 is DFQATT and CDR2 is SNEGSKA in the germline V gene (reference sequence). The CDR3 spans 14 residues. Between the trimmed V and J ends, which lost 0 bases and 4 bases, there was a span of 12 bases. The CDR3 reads CSARDLGAGYGYTF. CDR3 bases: TGCAGTGCTAGAGATTTAGGGGCCGGCTATGGCTACACCTTC.

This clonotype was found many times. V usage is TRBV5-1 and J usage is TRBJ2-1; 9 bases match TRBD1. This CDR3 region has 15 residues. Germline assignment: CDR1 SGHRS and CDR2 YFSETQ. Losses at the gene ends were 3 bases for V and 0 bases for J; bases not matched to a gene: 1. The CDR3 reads CASSWDRASYNEQFF. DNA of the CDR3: TGCGCCAGCAGCTGGGACAGGGCCTCCTACAATGAGCAGTTCTTC.

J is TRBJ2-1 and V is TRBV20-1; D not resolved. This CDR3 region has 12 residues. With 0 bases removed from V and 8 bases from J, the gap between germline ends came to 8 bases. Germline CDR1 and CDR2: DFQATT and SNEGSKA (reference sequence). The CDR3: CSARESGDEQFF. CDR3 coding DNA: TGCAGTGCTAGAGAGTCAGGTGATGAGCAGTTCTTC.

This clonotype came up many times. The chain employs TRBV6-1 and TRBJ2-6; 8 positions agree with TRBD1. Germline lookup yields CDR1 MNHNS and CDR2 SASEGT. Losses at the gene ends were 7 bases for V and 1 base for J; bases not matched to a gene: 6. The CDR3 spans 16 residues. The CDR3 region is CASTWTGTSGANVLTF. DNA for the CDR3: TGTGCCAGCACCTGGACAGGGACTTCTGGGGCCAACGTCCTGACTTTC.

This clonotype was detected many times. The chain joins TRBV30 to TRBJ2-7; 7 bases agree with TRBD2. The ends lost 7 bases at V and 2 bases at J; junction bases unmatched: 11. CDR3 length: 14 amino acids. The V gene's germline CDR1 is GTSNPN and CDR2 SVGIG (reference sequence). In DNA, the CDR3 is TGTGCCTTACACTCCGGGACTAAACCCTACGAGCAGTACTTC. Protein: CALHSGTKPYEQYF.

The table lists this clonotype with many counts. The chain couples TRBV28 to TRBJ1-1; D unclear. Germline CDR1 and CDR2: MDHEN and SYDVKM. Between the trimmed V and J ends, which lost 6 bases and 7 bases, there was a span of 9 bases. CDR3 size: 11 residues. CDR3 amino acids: CASSTTIEAFF. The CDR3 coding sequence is TGTGCCAGCAGCACGACCATTGAAGCTTTCTTT.

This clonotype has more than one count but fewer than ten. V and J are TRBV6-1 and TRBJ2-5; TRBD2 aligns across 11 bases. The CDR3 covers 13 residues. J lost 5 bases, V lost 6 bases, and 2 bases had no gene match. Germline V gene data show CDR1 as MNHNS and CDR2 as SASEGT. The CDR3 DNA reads TGTGCCAGCAGACTAGCGGGAGTGGAGACCCAGTACTTC. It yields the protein CASRLAGVETQYF.

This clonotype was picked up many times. CDR3 in amino acids: CASSSLGVAGVFPTLEQYF. In nucleotides, the CDR3 is TGTGCCAGCAGTTCACTCGGGGTAGCGGGAGTATTCCCTACCCTCGAGCAGTACTTC. The chain has TRBV6-1 and TRBJ2-7, with 9 bases fitting TRBD2. Germline V gene data show CDR1 as MNHNS and CDR2 as SASEGT. V shed 5 bases and J 6 bases; nucleotides not matched to a gene: 23. The CDR3 length is 19 residues.

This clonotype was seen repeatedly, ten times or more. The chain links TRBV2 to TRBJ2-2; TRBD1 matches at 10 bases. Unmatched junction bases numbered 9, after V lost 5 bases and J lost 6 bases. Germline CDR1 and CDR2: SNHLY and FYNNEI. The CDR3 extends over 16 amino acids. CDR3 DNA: TGTGCCAGCAGTCCCCCTGGAGGACAGGGGGCCGGGGAGCTGTTTTTT. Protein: CASSPPGGQGAGELFF.

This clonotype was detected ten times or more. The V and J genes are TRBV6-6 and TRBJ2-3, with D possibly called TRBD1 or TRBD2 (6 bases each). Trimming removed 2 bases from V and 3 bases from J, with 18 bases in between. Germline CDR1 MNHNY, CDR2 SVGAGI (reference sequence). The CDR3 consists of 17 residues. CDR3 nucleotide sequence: TGTGCCAGCAGTTACCGGGGGCTCTCGGGTCGGACAGATACGCAGTATTTT. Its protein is CASSYRGLSGRTDTQYF.